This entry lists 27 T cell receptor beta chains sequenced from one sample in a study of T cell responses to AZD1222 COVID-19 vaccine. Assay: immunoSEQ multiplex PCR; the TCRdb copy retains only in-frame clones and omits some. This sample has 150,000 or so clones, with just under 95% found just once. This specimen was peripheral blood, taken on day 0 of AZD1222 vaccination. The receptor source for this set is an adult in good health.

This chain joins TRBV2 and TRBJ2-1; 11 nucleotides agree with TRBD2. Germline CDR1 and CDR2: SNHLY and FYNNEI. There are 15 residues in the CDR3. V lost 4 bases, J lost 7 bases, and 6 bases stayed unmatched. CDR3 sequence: CASSALAGVVNEQFF. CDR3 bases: TGTGCCAGCAGTGCACTAGCGGGAGTAGTTAATGAGCAGTTCTTC.

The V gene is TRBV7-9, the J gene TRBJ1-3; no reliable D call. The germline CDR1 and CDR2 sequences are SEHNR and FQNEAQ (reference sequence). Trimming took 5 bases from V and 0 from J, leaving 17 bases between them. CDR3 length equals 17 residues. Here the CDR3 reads CASSTTREFRSGNTIYF. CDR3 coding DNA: TGTGCCAGCAGCACTACCCGGGAGTTTCGCTCTGGAAACACCATATATTTT.

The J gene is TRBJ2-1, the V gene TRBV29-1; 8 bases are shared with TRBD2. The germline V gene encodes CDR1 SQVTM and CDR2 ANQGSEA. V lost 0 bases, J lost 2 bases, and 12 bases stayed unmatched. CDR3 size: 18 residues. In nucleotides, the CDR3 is TGCAGCGTTGAAGAACGGGGGGGCCGGGGGACGGCCTACAATGAGCAGTTCTTC. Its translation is CSVEERGGRGTAYNEQFF.

The CDR3 nucleotides are TGTGCCAGCAGCGTCAACAGGGACGGAAACACCATATATTTT. Encoded protein: CASSVNRDGNTIYF. The chain combines TRBV9 with TRBJ1-3, with D maybe TRBD1 (6 bases). The germline gives CDR1 SGDLS, CDR2 YYNGEE. The V and J ends lost 2 bases and 4 bases respectively, with 10 bases between them. CDR3 size: 14 residues.

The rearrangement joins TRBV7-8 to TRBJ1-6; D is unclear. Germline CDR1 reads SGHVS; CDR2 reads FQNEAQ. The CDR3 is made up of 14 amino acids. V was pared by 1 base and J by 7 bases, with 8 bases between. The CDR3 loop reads CASSLVGGNSPLHF. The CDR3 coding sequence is TGTGCCAGCAGCTTAGTGGGCGGGAATTCACCCCTCCACTTT.

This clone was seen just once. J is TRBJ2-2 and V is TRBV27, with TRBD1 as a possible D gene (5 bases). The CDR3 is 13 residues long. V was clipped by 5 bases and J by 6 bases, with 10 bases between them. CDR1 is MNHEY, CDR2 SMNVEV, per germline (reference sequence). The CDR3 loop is CASSLQGSGELFF. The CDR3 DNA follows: TGTGCCAGCAGTCTTCAGGGATCCGGGGAGCTGTTTTTT.

The CDR3 reads CASSLAHGGRGLGTEAFF. Here the CDR3 DNA reads TGTGCCAGCAGTTTGGCCCACGGAGGCAGAGGGTTAGGTACTGAAGCTTTCTTT. The chain links TRBV28 to TRBJ1-1; D gene uncertain. V lost 3 bases and J lost 5, with 25 bases in between. The CDR3 loop spans 18 amino acids. Germline V gene lookup returns CDR1 MDHEN and CDR2 SYDVKM.

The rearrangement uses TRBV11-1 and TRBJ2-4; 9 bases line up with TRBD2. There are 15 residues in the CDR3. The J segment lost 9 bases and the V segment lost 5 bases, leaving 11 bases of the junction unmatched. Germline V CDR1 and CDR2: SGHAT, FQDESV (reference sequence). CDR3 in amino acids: CASSRHSSGKAIQYF. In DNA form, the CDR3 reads TGTGCCAGCAGCCGCCATTCTAGCGGGAAGGCCATTCAGTACTTC.

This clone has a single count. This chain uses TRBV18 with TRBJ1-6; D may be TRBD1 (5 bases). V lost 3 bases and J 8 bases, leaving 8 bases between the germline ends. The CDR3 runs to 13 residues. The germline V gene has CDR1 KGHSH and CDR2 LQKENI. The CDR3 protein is CASSPGGDSPLHF. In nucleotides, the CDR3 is TGTGCCAGCTCACCGGGGGGGGATTCACCCCTCCACTTT.

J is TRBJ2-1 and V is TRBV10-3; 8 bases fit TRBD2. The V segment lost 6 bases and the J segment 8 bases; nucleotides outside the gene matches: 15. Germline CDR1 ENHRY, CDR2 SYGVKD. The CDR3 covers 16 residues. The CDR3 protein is CAIRISGTSGGDEQFF. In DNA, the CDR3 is TGTGCCATCAGAATATCCGGGACTAGTGGGGGCGATGAGCAGTTCTTC.

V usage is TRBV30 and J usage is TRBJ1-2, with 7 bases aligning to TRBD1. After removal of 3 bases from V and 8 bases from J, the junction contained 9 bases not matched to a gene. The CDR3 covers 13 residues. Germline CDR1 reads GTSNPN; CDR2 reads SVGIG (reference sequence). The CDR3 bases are TGTGCCTGGAGCGGAGACAGGGTCGGGGGCTACACCTTC. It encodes CAWSGDRVGGYTF.

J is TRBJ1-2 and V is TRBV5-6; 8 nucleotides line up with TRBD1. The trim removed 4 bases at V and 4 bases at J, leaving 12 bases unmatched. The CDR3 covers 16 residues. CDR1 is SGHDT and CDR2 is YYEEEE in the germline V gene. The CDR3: CASSTKTGVGRYGYTF. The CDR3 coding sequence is TGTGCCAGCAGCACAAAGACAGGGGTAGGGCGCTATGGCTACACCTTC.

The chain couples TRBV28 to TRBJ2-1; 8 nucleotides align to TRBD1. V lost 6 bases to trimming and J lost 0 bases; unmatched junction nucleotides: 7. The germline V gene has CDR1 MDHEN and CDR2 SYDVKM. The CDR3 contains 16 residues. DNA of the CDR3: TGTGCCAGCAGACCTCAGGGGGCTAGCTCCTACAATGAGCAGTTCTTC. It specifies CASRPQGASSYNEQFF.

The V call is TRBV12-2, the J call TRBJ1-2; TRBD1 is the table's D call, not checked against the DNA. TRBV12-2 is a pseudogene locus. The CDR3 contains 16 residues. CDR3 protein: CASRLAGTVPNYGYTF. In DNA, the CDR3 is TGTGCAAGTCGCTTAGCGGGGACAGTCCCTAACTATGGCTACACCTTC.

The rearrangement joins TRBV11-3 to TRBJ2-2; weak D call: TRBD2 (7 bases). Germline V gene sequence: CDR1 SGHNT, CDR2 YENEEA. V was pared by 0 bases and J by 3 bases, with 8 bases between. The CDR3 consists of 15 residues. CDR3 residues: CASSLEGGHTGELFF. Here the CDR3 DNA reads TGTGCCAGCAGCTTAGAGGGGGGGCACACCGGGGAGCTGTTTTTT.

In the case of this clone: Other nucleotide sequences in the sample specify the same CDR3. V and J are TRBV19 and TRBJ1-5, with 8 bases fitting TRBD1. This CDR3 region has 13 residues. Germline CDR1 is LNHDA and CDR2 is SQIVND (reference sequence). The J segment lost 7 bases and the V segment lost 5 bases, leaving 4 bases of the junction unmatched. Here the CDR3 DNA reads TGTGCCAGTAGTCGACAGGGGAACCAGCCCCAGCATTTT. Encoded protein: CASSRQGNQPQHF.

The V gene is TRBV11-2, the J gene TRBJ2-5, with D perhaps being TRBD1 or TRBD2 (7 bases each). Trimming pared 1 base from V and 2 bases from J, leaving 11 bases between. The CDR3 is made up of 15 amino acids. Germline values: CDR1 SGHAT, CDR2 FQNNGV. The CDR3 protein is CASSLGQGLQETQYF. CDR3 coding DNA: TGTGCCAGCAGCTTAGGACAGGGACTACAAGAGACCCAGTACTTC.

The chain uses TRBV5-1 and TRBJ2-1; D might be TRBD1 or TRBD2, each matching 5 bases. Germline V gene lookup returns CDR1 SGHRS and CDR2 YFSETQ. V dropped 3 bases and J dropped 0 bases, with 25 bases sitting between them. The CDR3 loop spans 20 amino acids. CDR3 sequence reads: CASSWTLLDKGGSSYNEQFF. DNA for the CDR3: TGCGCCAGCAGCTGGACCTTACTGGACAAAGGTGGGAGCTCCTACAATGAGCAGTTCTTC. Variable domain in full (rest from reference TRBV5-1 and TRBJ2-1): KAGVTQTPRYLIKTRGQQVTLSCSPISGHRSVSWYQQTPGQGLQFLFEYFSETQRNKGNFPGRFSGRQFSNSRSEMNVSTLELGDSALYLCASSWTLLDKGGSSYNEQFFGPGTRLTVL.

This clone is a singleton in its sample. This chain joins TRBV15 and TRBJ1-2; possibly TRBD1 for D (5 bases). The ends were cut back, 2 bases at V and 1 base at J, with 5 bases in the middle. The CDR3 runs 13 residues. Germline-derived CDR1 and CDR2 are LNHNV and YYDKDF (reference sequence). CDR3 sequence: CATSRQGNYGYTF. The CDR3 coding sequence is TGTGCCACCAGCAGACAGGGTAACTATGGCTACACCTTC.

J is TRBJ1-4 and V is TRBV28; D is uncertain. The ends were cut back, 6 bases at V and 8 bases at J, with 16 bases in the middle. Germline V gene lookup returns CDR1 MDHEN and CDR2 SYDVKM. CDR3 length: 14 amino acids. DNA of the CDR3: TGTGCCAGCAGCAACCAGGTCGGTGGAGAAAAACTGTTTTTT. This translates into CASSNQVGGEKLFF.

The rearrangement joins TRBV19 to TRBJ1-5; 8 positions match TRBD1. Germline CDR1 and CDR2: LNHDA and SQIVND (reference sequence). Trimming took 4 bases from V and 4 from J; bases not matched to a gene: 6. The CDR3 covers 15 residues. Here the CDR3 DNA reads TGTGCCAGTAGTACCTCGGACAGGGAGAATCAGCCCCAGCATTTT. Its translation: CASSTSDRENQPQHF.

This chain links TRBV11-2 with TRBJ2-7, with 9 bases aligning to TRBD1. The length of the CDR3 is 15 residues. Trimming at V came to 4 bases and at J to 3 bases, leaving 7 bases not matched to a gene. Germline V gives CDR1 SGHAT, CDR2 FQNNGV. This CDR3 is CASSSGTGSFYEQYF. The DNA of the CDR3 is TGTGCCAGCAGCTCCGGGACAGGGTCATTCTACGAGCAGTACTTC.

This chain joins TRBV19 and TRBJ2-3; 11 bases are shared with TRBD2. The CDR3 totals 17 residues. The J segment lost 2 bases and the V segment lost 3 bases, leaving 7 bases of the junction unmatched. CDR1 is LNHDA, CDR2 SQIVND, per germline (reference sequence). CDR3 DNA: TGTGCCAGTAGTATTTCCCGACTAGCGGGACCCACAGATACGCAGTATTTT. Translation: CASSISRLAGPTDTQYF.

CDR3 DNA: TGTGCCAGCAGTTCCTATTCCTGGCAGTACTTC. It codes for CASSSYSWQYF. The rearrangement joins TRBV28 to TRBJ2-4, with D unresolved. In germline, CDR1 is MDHEN, CDR2 SYDVKM. This CDR3 region has 11 residues. V was trimmed by 4 bases and J by 13 bases, leaving 11 bases between them. Drawing the rest from reference TRBV28 and TRBJ2-4, the complete variable domain is DVKVTQSSRYLVKRTGEKVFLECVQDMDHENMFWYRQDPGLGLRLIYFSYDVKMKEKGDIPEGYSVSREKKERFSLILESASTNQTSMYLCASSSYSWQYFGAGTRLSVL.

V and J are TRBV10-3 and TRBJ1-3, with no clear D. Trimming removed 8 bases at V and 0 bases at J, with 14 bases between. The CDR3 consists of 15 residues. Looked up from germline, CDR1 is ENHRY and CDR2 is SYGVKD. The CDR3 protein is CAIAPRSPSGNTIYF. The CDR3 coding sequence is TGTGCCATCGCTCCACGGTCCCCCTCTGGAAACACCATATATTTT.

Here the CDR3 reads CSASLPDWYNYGYTF. CDR3 nucleotide sequence: TGCAGTGCTAGTCTACCGGACTGGTATAACTATGGCTACACCTTC. V usage is TRBV20-1 and J usage is TRBJ1-2; D gene unclear. V was pared by 3 bases and J by 1 base, with 15 bases between. Germline V CDR1 and CDR2: DFQATT, SNEGSKA (reference sequence). The CDR3 contains 15 residues.

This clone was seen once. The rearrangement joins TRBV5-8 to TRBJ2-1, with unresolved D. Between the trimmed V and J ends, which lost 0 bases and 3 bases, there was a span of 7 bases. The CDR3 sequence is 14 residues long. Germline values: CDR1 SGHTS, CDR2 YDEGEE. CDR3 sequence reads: CASSLGRGYNEQFF. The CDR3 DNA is TGTGCCAGCAGCTTGGGTAGAGGCTACAATGAGCAGTTCTTC.